This passage covers 11 T cell receptor beta chains from one sample sequenced in a study of Ad26.COV2.S vaccination and SARS-CoV-2 variants. Clones were read by immunoSEQ multiplex PCR, and TCRdb kept only the in-frame ones, dropping some. The sample contains more than 150,000 clones, around 85% of which appear only once. The source was peripheral blood, collected after recovery from COVID-19. These receptors were obtained from a human donor who had recovered from COVID-19.

This chain connects TRBV18 to TRBJ1-1; D perhaps matches TRBD1 (5 bases). This CDR3 spans 16 amino acids. The ends were cut back, 1 base at V and 1 base at J, with 13 bases in the middle. Germline assignment: CDR1 KGHSH and CDR2 LQKENI. The CDR3 DNA follows: TGTGCCAGCTCACCACGTACAGGTGAGGCGAACACTGAAGCTTTCTTT. Translation: CASSPRTGEANTEAFF.

The chain has TRBV12-3 or TRBV12-4 and TRBJ2-3, with a possible D match to TRBD1 (6 bases). The V and J ends lost 11 bases and 6 bases respectively, with 18 bases between them. This CDR3 is 13 amino acids long. CDR3 residues: CAAQKGTRDTQYF. The CDR3 coding sequence is TGTGCCGCGCAGAAGGGGACACGGGATACGCAGTATTTT.

A remark on this clone: This sample includes further DNA sequences coding for the same CDR3. The V and J genes are TRBV5-1 and TRBJ2-1; no clear D. V lost 0 bases and J 6 bases, leaving 4 bases between the germline ends. Germline V gene data show CDR1 as SGHRS and CDR2 as YFSETQ. The CDR3 totals 12 residues. CDR3 in DNA: TGCGCCAGCAGCTTGGGTAGCAATGAGCAGTTCTTC. Protein sequence: CASSLGSNEQFF.

The chain carries TRBV30 and TRBJ2-5; no definite D call. Trimming removed 2 bases from V and 1 base from J, with 8 bases in between. The CDR3 is made up of 13 amino acids. CDR1 is GTSNPN and CDR2 is SVGIG in the germline V gene (reference sequence). This CDR3 is CAWSPQVQETQYF. The CDR3 DNA reads TGTGCCTGGAGTCCCCAGGTCCAAGAGACCCAGTACTTC.

This sequence joins TRBV6-5 and TRBJ2-1; D may match TRBD1 or TRBD2 (5 bases each). V was pared by 1 base and J by 10 bases, with 14 bases between. Germline V gives CDR1 MNHEY, CDR2 SVGAGI. This CDR3 contains 14 residues. The CDR3 coding sequence is TGTGCCAGCAGTTACTTAGGGACCGACACAGAGCAGTTCTTC. This gives the protein CASSYLGTDTEQFF.

The rearrangement uses TRBV3-1 (or the pseudogene TRBV3-2) and TRBJ2-5; 12 nucleotides align to TRBD2. The trim removed 5 bases at V and 5 bases at J, leaving 9 bases unmatched. Germline assignment: CDR1 LGHDT and CDR2 YNNKEL (reference sequence). This CDR3 spans 16 amino acids. Written as DNA, the CDR3 is TGTGCCAGCAGCTCCCATCGCACTAGCGGGAGGGAGACCCAGTACTTC. Translating gives CASSSHRTSGRETQYF.

This clone has more than one count but fewer than ten. The chain joins TRBV3-1 (or the pseudogene TRBV3-2) to TRBJ2-2; TRBD2 matches at 10 bases. Losses at the gene ends were 2 bases for V and 3 bases for J; bases not matched to a gene: 12. Germline CDR1 reads LGHDT; CDR2 reads YNNKEL (reference sequence). The CDR3 is 19 residues long. DNA of the CDR3: TGTGCCAGCAGCCAAACAGTTACTAGCGGGATGGGGTACACCGGGGAGCTGTTTTTT. This encodes CASSQTVTSGMGYTGELFF.

This chain links TRBV2 with TRBJ1-1, with unresolved D. Germline CDR1 and CDR2: SNHLY and FYNNEI. The CDR3 extends over 14 amino acids. The V end was cut by 9 bases, the J end by 0 bases, with 14 bases between. This CDR3 is CASSLGRMNTEAFF. The CDR3, as DNA: TGTGCCAGTAGCCTAGGACGGATGAACACTGAAGCTTTCTTT.

The rearrangement uses TRBV5-1 and TRBJ2-7; D unclear. The CDR3 is made up of 14 amino acids. Trimming shortened V by 3 bases and J by 0 bases, and 10 bases separated the two germline ends. CDR1 and CDR2 from the germline V gene are SGHRS and YFSETQ. The CDR3 DNA reads TGCGCCAGCAGCTCGGCTGGAAGCTCCTACGAGCAGTACTTC. Translation: CASSSAGSSYEQYF.

This chain uses TRBV1 with TRBJ1-5; the D call of TRBD1 is as the table states it, not checked on the DNA. TRBV1 is labeled a pseudogene. The CDR3 loop spans 17 amino acids. The DNA of the CDR3 is TGCACCAGCCACGTCCACAGGGGTAAGCGGGGCAATCAGCCCCAGCATTTT. Translated, it gives CTSHVHRGKRGNQPQHF.

The chain recombines TRBV12-5 with TRBJ2-3; D call uncertain. The CDR3 is made up of 13 amino acids. Trimming shortened V by 7 bases and J by 0 bases, and 8 bases separated the two germline ends. Germline CDR1 reads LGHNT; CDR2 reads FRNRAP. The CDR3 region is CASAGWSTDTQYF. In DNA, the CDR3 is TGTGCTAGTGCAGGATGGAGCACAGATACGCAGTATTTT.